This is a list of T cell receptor beta chains from one sample in a study of blood T cells in healthy people across ages. TCRdb re-analysed the 5' RACE reads in MiXCR, keeping a single row per CDR3 protein. The sample contains some 760,000 distinct CDR3 sequences, 20% to 25% of which appear only once. The data were also submitted as part of a second study, on T cells of mothers and their children.

Sequences were obtained from blood. These TCRs come from a boy between 5 and 17 years old in good health. The CDR3 runs from the conserved cysteine through the conserved F or W. The D gene is left open where the match is weak. A clone size is listed for some rows: how often the clone was seen (once, few, many), or a class if it is expanded.

V,D,J,size,DNA,CDR3
TRBV6-2/TRBV6-3,TRBD1,TRBJ1-1,.,TGTGCCAGCAGTTGGGCCGGGACAGGGATGCCAACTGAAGCTTTCTTT,CASSWAGTGMPTEAFF
TRBV10-3,TRBD2,TRBJ2-3,.,TGTGCCATCAGTGAAAGCGGGGGCACAGATACGCAGTATTTT,CAISESGGTDTQYF
TRBV7-9,.,TRBJ2-7,.,TGTGCCAGCAGCGGCCACGGACGGGAAAACGAGCAGTACTTC,CASSGHGRENEQYF
TRBV29-1,.,TRBJ2-2,once,TGCAGCGTCGGATCGGGGGTCTCCGGGGAGCTGTTTTTT,CSVGSGVSGELFF
TRBV20-1,.,TRBJ2-5,few,TGCAGTGCCTTTCGGCCGGACAATCAAGAGACCCAGTACTTC,CSAFRPDNQETQYF
TRBV6-7,.,TRBJ1-1,once,TGTGCCATCAGCCGACAGGATCCGAACACTGAAGCTTTCTTT,CAISRQDPNTEAFF
TRBV11-2,.,TRBJ2-5,.,TGTGCCAGCAGCTTAGTCCCTACTAGCAGCGAAGAGACCCAGTACTTC,CASSLVPTSSEETQYF
TRBV28,.,TRBJ2-4,.,TGTGCCAGCAGTTCGCCCCCGAAGACTAGGGGGCTTCAGTACTTC,CASSSPPKTRGLQYF
TRBV19,.,TRBJ1-2,.,TGTGCCAGTAGTAGTATGGACGAAAGCAAGGGCTACACCTTC,CASSSMDESKGYTF
TRBV5-5,TRBD1,TRBJ1-2,.,TGTGCCAGCAGCTTAGAACGACAGGGGACCTATGGCTACACCTTC,CASSLERQGTYGYTF